These T cell receptor beta chains were read from a single sample in a study of human T cells and chemical hapten exposure. TCRdb reprocessed the RACE reads with MiXCR, giving one entry per CDR3 protein. There are fewer than 150,000 distinct CDR3 sequences in the sample; 12% occur only once, and under 1.5% lies in the top ten. Specimen: whole blood, collected in connection with sensitization to the hapten diphenylcyclopropenone (DPC). These receptors were obtained from a woman aged 45-60 years with alopecia areata. Some clones in this sample may be carry-over from other donors' samples. Each CDR3 is given with its conserved first and last residue.

V: TRBV7-9
J: TRBJ2-1
CDR3: CASSLDVDNEQFF

V: TRBV30
J: TRBJ1-5
CDR3: CAWKVGGSNQPQHF

V: TRBV3-1
J: TRBJ2-3
CDR3: CASSQGAELAGHADTQYF

V: TRBV4-1
J: TRBJ2-2
CDR3: CASSQVLNTGELFF

V: TRBV27
J: TRBJ2-2
CDR3: CASSLLGQGTRGELFF

V: TRBV7-2
J: TRBJ2-2
CDR3: CASSSAPAGGKTGELFF

V: TRBV7-9
J: TRBJ2-7
CDR3: CASSLGPGGSYEQYF

V: TRBV2
J: TRBJ2-1
CDR3: CASRNALAEEQFF

V: TRBV5-4
J: TRBJ1-1
CDR3: CASSSGTTGRNTEAFF

V: TRBV7-9
J: TRBJ2-3
CDR3: CASSLEGGKGTDTQYF

V: TRBV5-1
J: TRBJ1-3
CDR3: CASSGGNTIYF

V: TRBV7-8
J: TRBJ2-3
CDR3: CASSPWGGSTDTQYF

V: TRBV29-1
J: TRBJ2-5
CDR3: CSVEWTSGKETQYF

V: TRBV5-1
J: TRBJ2-2
CDR3: CASSLGQPRELFF

V: TRBV18
J: TRBJ1-2
CDR3: CASSPGDGYGYTF

V: TRBV28
J: TRBJ1-2
CDR3: CASRESTPGTLYGYTF

V: TRBV12-3/TRBV12-4
J: TRBJ2-5
CDR3: CASSFWSQETQYF

V: TRBV29-1
J: TRBJ2-5
CDR3: CSVDTSRGAETQYF

V: TRBV29-1
J: TRBJ1-6
CDR3: CSVRDRFNNSPLHF

V: TRBV5-4
J: TRBJ2-3
CDR3: CASSSSARVDTQYF

V: TRBV28
J: TRBJ2-1
CDR3: CASSLGSSEQFF

V: TRBV11-3
J: TRBJ2-1
CDR3: CASSPGTSGRRYNEQFF

V: TRBV5-4
J: TRBJ2-3
CDR3: CASTSGSSTDTQYF

V: TRBV5-1
J: TRBJ2-2
CDR3: CASSLALRGPGGTGELFF

V: TRBV5-1
J: TRBJ1-5
CDR3: CASSLEGYNQPQHF

V: TRBV7-3
J: TRBJ2-6
CDR3: CASSLFPPGITSSGANVLTF

V: TRBV29-1
J: TRBJ2-3
CDR3: CSVRIGQGGTDTQYF

V: TRBV11-2
J: TRBJ2-1
CDR3: CASRTVRGSSYNEQFF

V: TRBV12-3/TRBV12-4
J: TRBJ1-2
CDR3: CASSFDRYYGYTF

V: TRBV12-3/TRBV12-4
J: TRBJ2-7
CDR3: CASSPSRDNEQYF

V: TRBV19
J: TRBJ1-5
CDR3: CASSILAGPQPQHF

V: TRBV28
J: TRBJ1-1
CDR3: CASSLSAALNTEAFF

V: TRBV30
J: TRBJ2-5
CDR3: CACRQGEETQYF

V: TRBV18
J: TRBJ2-2
CDR3: CASSPDGTGELFF

V: TRBV29-1
J: TRBJ2-6
CDR3: CSVSTGGSGANVLTF

V: TRBV29-1
J: TRBJ2-5
CDR3: CSGYTSGTQYF

V: TRBV30
J: TRBJ1-2
CDR3: CAWDPAGTGYGYTF

V: TRBV7-9
J: TRBJ2-1
CDR3: CASSLVASPKRRQFF

V: TRBV7-3
J: TRBJ1-5
CDR3: CASSLSQDRGDQPQHF

V: TRBV29-1
J: TRBJ1-2
CDR3: CSVAKGKDYGYTF

V: TRBV6-1
J: TRBJ1-5
CDR3: CASSDFLGSNQPQHF

V: TRBV18
J: TRBJ1-5
CDR3: CASSPWAVRQPQHF